The 22 T cell receptor beta chains given below trace back to one sample, sequenced in a study of vaccination effects on CD4 cells after COVID-19. What these receptors recognize is not known. Within the ViraFEST assay, antigen-specific CD4+ T cells underwent expansion with viral peptide pools prior to sequencing. Following a roughly eleven-day culture, CD4+ T cells were purified. Subjects were given two BNT162b2 or mRNA-1273 vaccine doses. Repertoires were generated with immunoSEQ multiplex PCR, while TCRdb's copy carries only in-frame clones and drops some. This sample has nearly 30,000 clones, with 60% to 75% found just once. The source material was CD4+ T cells from PBMCs cultured with HCoV-OC43 spike peptides, sampled after COVID-19 vaccination. As for subset: HCoV-OC43 spike overlapping peptide pool stimulation. These receptors came from a human donor who received a COVID-19 vaccine.

This clone was seen only once. This sequence joins TRBV10-3 and TRBJ2-3, with 7 bases fitting TRBD2. V shed 6 bases and J 0 bases; nucleotides not matched to a gene: 6. There are 15 residues in the CDR3. In germline, CDR1 is ENHRY, CDR2 SYGVKD. This CDR3 is CAISASGTSTDTQYF. In nucleotides, the CDR3 is TGTGCCATCAGCGCTAGCGGAACTAGCACAGATACGCAGTATTTT.

This clone has only a few counts. V usage is TRBV5-8 and J usage is TRBJ2-5, with D unclear. Germline CDR1 SGHTS, CDR2 YDEGEE. This CDR3 is built from 14 residues. V gave up 0 bases and J gave up 1 base, with 7 bases separating them. The CDR3 protein is CASSLGQPQETQYF. CDR3 nucleotide sequence: TGTGCCAGCAGCTTGGGGCAACCCCAAGAGACCCAGTACTTC. Together with reference TRBV5-8 and TRBJ2-5, the CDR3 gives the full variable domain: EAGVTQSPTHLIKTRGQQATLRCSPISGHTSVYWYQQALGLGLQFLLWYDEGEERNRGNFPPRFSGRQFPNYSSELNVNALELEDSALYLCASSLGQPQETQYFGPGTRLLVL.

The chain employs TRBV6-6 and TRBJ1-3; TRBD1 matches 8 bases. Trimming at V came to 6 bases and at J to 4 bases, leaving 11 bases not matched to a gene. The CDR3 loop spans 16 amino acids. The V gene's germline CDR1 is MNHNY and CDR2 SVGAGI (reference sequence). The CDR3 here is CASSQTKTGDGNTIYF. Written as DNA, the CDR3 is TGTGCCAGCAGCCAAACTAAGACAGGGGACGGAAACACCATATATTTT.

As for this clone: The germline gene is not matched at one end of the junction; a read error may be the cause. The genes are TRBV7-2 and TRBJ1-2, with 10 bases fitting TRBD1. The CDR3 extends over 13 amino acids. The germline V gene has CDR1 SGHTA and CDR2 FQGNSA. CDR3 DNA sequence: TGTGCCAGCAGAAACCCGGGACAGGGGTTGGGAAGGTTC. Translated: CASRNPGQGLGRF. Combining the CDR3 with reference TRBV7-2 and TRBJ1-2 gives the whole variable domain GAGVSQSPSNKVTEKGKDVELRCDPISGHTALYWYRQSLGQGLEFLIYFQGNSAPDKSGLPSDRFSAERTGGSVSTLTIQRTQQEDSAVYLCASRNPGQGLGRFGSGTRLTVV.

The chain couples TRBV5-5 to TRBJ2-3; 9 bases fit TRBD2. V shed 1 base and J 4 bases; nucleotides not matched to a gene: 7. Looked up from germline, CDR1 is SGHKS and CDR2 is YYEKEE (reference sequence). The CDR3 spans 16 residues. DNA for the CDR3: TGTGCCAGCAGCTTGCGGGCGGGAGGGTTCGCAGATACGCAGTATTTT. Its protein product is CASSLRAGGFADTQYF.

This clone has a handful of counts. The chain combines TRBV5-1 with TRBJ1-2; D gene ambiguous. Germline CDR1 is SGHRS and CDR2 is YFSETQ. The V end was cut by 0 bases, the J end by 0 bases, with 6 bases between. This CDR3 is built from 14 residues. The CDR3 DNA follows: TGCGCCAGCAGCTTGGGAGGGACTAACTATGGCTACACCTTC. As protein: CASSLGGTNYGYTF.

V gene TRBV14 combines with J gene TRBJ2-3; a possible D gene is TRBD2 (5 bases). This CDR3 has 16 amino acids. Deletions cut 4 bases from V and 4 bases from J, with 18 bases between. CDR1 is SGHDN, CDR2 FVKESK, per germline. The DNA of the CDR3 is TGTGCCAGCAGCCCACAACTAGATTTTCAGGCAGATACGCAGTATTTT. Translation: CASSPQLDFQADTQYF.

V is TRBV6-5 and J is TRBJ2-7; 8 bases fit TRBD2. The CDR3 runs 15 residues. V lost 0 bases to trimming and J lost 3 bases; unmatched junction nucleotides: 4. The germline V gene has CDR1 MNHEY and CDR2 SVGAGI. In nucleotides, the CDR3 is TGTGCCAGCAGTTACTCCAGCGGGAGCTACTACGAGCAGTACTTC. Protein: CASSYSSGSYYEQYF.

This clone came up once. V gene TRBV3-1 (or the pseudogene TRBV3-2) combines with J gene TRBJ2-5; 8 positions agree with TRBD2. Trimming took 0 bases from V and 9 from J; bases not matched to a gene: 6. This CDR3 has 14 residues. Germline V gives CDR1 LGHDT, CDR2 YNNKEL (reference sequence). The CDR3 spells CASSQELAVEAQYF. CDR3 DNA sequence: TGTGCCAGCAGCCAAGAACTAGCGGTGGAGGCCCAGTACTTC.

This clone was detected only once. V and J are TRBV7-9 and TRBJ2-7, with 7 bases that match TRBD1. The trim removed 6 bases at V and 0 bases at J, leaving 8 bases unmatched. Germline V CDR1 and CDR2: SEHNR, FQNEAQ (reference sequence). The CDR3 consists of 15 residues. CDR3 in DNA: TGTGCCAGCAGGAGACCGGGACAGTCCTCCTACGAGCAGTACTTC. This translates into CASRRPGQSSYEQYF.

The rearrangement joins TRBV4-1 to TRBJ2-5, with unresolved D. The CDR3 contains 13 residues. Trimming took 0 bases from V and 5 from J, leaving 7 bases between them. Germline V gene sequence: CDR1 MGHRA, CDR2 YSYEKL. CDR3 region: CASSQDNSETQYF. In nucleotides, the CDR3 is TGCGCCAGCAGCCAAGATAATTCGGAGACCCAGTACTTC.

This clone was seen once. CDR3 DNA sequence: TGTGCCAGCAGTTACTCCCTCTCCTACGAGCAGTACTTC. Protein product: CASSYSLSYEQYF. The chain links TRBV6-6 to TRBJ2-7; D remains unclear. The germline CDR1 and CDR2 sequences are MNHNY and SVGAGI (reference sequence). The CDR3 contains 13 residues. Trimming left V 0 bases short and J 0 bases short, with 3 bases between.

The chain is built from TRBV6-4 and TRBJ1-4; TRBD1 matches 8 bases. Germline V gene data show CDR1 as MRHNA and CDR2 as SNTAGT. The CDR3 totals 16 residues. Trimming at V came to 6 bases and at J to 0 bases, leaving 6 bases not matched to a gene. CDR3 loop: CASRGQEPSTNEKLFF. The CDR3 nucleotides are TGTGCCAGCAGGGGACAGGAGCCATCAACTAATGAAAAACTGTTTTTT.

J is TRBJ2-7 and V is TRBV7-2; D may match TRBD1 or TRBD2 (5 bases each). The CDR3 loop spans 14 amino acids. The V end was cut by 3 bases, the J end by 5 bases, with 14 bases between. Looked up from germline, CDR1 is SGHTA and CDR2 is FQGNSA. CDR3 residues: CASSFPLGVNEQYF. The CDR3 nucleotides read TGTGCCAGCAGCTTCCCCTTGGGGGTTAACGAGCAGTACTTC.

The chain has TRBV19 and TRBJ2-2; TRBD1 aligns across 7 bases. The CDR3 totals 15 residues. Germline V gives CDR1 LNHDA, CDR2 SQIVND (reference sequence). Unmatched junction bases numbered 7, after V lost 3 bases and J lost 6 bases. CDR3 coding DNA: TGTGCCAGTAGTATGACAGGGAGAATTGCCGGGGAGCTGTTTTTT. Translating gives CASSMTGRIAGELFF.

The genes are TRBV13 and TRBJ2-3, with D maybe TRBD2 (5 bases). CDR1 and CDR2 from the germline V gene are PRHDT and FYEKMQ (reference sequence). The CDR3 has 17 amino acids. V lost 4 bases to trimming and J lost 5 bases, with 22 bases between them. The CDR3 here is CASSSEFGVQRVDTQYF. The CDR3 bases are TGTGCCAGCAGCTCTGAATTCGGGGTCCAGCGAGTAGATACGCAGTATTTT.

The CDR3 here is CASSHRDTWEKLFF. CDR3 bases: TGTGCCAGCAGTCACCGGGACACATGGGAAAAACTGTTTTTT. The rearrangement joins TRBV6-5 to TRBJ1-4, with D maybe TRBD1 (6 bases). This CDR3 is built from 14 residues. Germline V gene lookup returns CDR1 MNHEY and CDR2 SVGAGI. The V gene lost 5 bases and the J gene lost 8 bases, with 15 bases spanning the gap.

The gene calls are TRBV2 and TRBJ2-7; no firm D call. From germline, CDR1 is SNHLY and CDR2 FYNNEI. Trimming left V 1 base short and J 4 bases short, with 8 bases between. CDR3 length: 13 residues. CDR3 protein: CASSEGSQYEQYF. In DNA form, the CDR3 reads TGTGCCAGCAGTGAAGGCAGCCAATACGAGCAGTACTTC.

V usage is TRBV19 and J usage is TRBJ2-3; 14 bases are shared with TRBD2. Per the germline V gene, CDR1 is LNHDA and CDR2 is SQIVND (reference sequence). This CDR3 spans 19 amino acids. V trimming: 4 bases; J trimming: 6 bases; junction bases outside the gene matches: 15. This chain's CDR3 is CASSRMGTSGGPYRDTQYF. CDR3 nucleotides: TGTGCCAGTAGTAGAATGGGGACTAGCGGGGGACCCTATCGGGATACGCAGTATTTT.

In this sample, this clone turned up once. The gene calls are TRBV1 and TRBJ2-2. TRBV1 is tagged as a pseudogene. This CDR3 contains 19 residues. The CDR3 region has the DNA TGCACCAGCAGCCAAGATTTCAAAAAAGGAGCAGGGAACACCGGGGAGCTGTTTTTT. It specifies CTSSQDFKKGAGNTGELFF.

This chain uses TRBV7-9 with TRBJ1-2; D is perhaps TRBD1 (6 bases). With 1 base removed from V and 4 bases from J, the gap between germline ends came to 16 bases. The CDR3 consists of 16 residues. Looked up from germline, CDR1 is SEHNR and CDR2 is FQNEAQ (reference sequence). DNA of the CDR3: TGTGCCAGCAGCTTAGGAACCTCCGGGACATCCTATGGCTACACCTTC. Amino acids: CASSLGTSGTSYGYTF.

The V call is TRBV2, the J call TRBJ2-7; D not resolved. With 7 bases removed from V and 4 bases from J, the gap between germline ends came to 17 bases. The CDR3 is made up of 14 amino acids. Germline-derived CDR1 and CDR2 are SNHLY and FYNNEI. The CDR3 is CASNSRSGAYEQYF. CDR3 coding DNA: TGTGCCAGCAACTCCCGGAGTGGCGCTTACGAGCAGTACTTC.